This section outlines one T cell receptor beta chain sequence together with its context. Its antigen remains undetermined. There are no base qualities to consult, and no much larger clone falls within one base. Genomic DNA was isolated using the Qiagen DNeasy kit from unsorted PBMCs as well as from negatively selected CD4+ and CD8+ fractions. Using primers that anneal to V and J segments, immunoSEQ multiplex PCR amplified the TCR beta CDR3 regions. Amplification bias was minimized using a synthetic immune receptor repertoire, and residual bias was removed computationally after sequencing. As for the authors' bioinformatics: Repertoire diversity was quantified as the Shannon entropy index using custom Python scripts. Unsorted, CD4+ and CD8+ repertoires were analyzed separately, except for combined analyses in which CD4+ and CD8+ sequences were merged in silico. A clone was considered expanded if an increase in frequency of at least 2-fold after treatment relative to C1D1 was found, and a pseudocount of 0.5 was applied to clones undetected at baseline. Singleton clones were defined as clones with 0 or 1 copy at C1D1, and non-singleton clones were defined as clones with 2 or more copies. Clones expanded in unsorted samples were assigned a CD4+, CD8+ or unknown annotation through matching of protein sequences in sorted samples from the same patient. Wilcoxon tests were applied to paired samples to test diversity changes from C1D1 to C4D1. TCRdb took this table from immuneACCESS and kept in-frame rearrangements with V and J called. Such tables lack part of the clones; where checked against another copy, unresolved V genes explain under half of the gap, and the rest is unexplained. V, J and clone size reflect that table, while D and trimming were determined from the DNA. The sample table lists 6,000 to 7,500 clones, approximately 85% of them with a count of one. The top ten clonotypes cover approximately 33% of the sample.

This specimen's time point label, interpreted: cycle 1 day 1 (C1D1), immediately before nivolumab initiation. Relapse after autologous stem cell transplantation had occurred in all trial patients, and cohorts A, B and C were distinguished by prior brentuximab vedotin exposure. The trial cohort comprised a few dozen patients with relapsed/refractory classical Hodgkin lymphoma whose best overall responses were complete response, partial response or progressive disease. Single-agent nivolumab was administered to trial patients in the multi-cohort phase II CheckMate 205 trial. An independent review committee assessed best overall response by applying the 2007 International Working Group response criteria. PBMCs from the trial were collected at three points: immediately before nivolumab initiation (C1D1), and during therapy at cycle 2 day 1 and cycle 4 day 1. After peripheral blood was drawn into 8 mL Vacutainer Cell Preparation Tubes, PBMCs were isolated by centrifugation and then cryopreserved.

The sample belongs to a study of PD-1 blockade in classical Hodgkin lymphoma (dated by TCRdb to the early 2020s). Study-wide context: Nivolumab dosing was 3 mg/kg intravenously every 2 weeks, continuing until either disease progression or unacceptable toxicity. The study used CyTOF and TCR beta sequencing to define a peripheral blood immune signature of response to PD-1 blockade in classical Hodgkin lymphoma. Results and caveats for the whole study, not just this receptor: The study was restricted to a single clinical trial cohort, and the causes of repertoire differences, possibly disease activity or prior therapy, were left undefined. Lower diversity was seen in patients whose nivolumab began less than 1 year after ASCT, and these patients were left out of later analyses so that immune reconstitution would not confound the results. Trial patients achieving complete response had baseline diversity similar to newly diagnosed patients, whereas partial responders and progressors had significantly lower diversity. Baseline TCR diversity was reported to be lower in newly diagnosed patients than in healthy donors, and even lower in relapsed/refractory patients. CD4+ but not CD8+ TCR diversity rose significantly by C4D1 (p=0.0027 vs p=0.16), most apparent in complete responders (p=0.02).

The starting material was peripheral blood mononuclear cells (PBMCs), obtained at baseline. This receptor was taken from a human donor with classical Hodgkin lymphoma.

At the DNA level, the sequence is TGTGCCAGCAGGCAGGGGACAGGGACTAGCCACTCCTACAATGAGCAGTTCTTC. Its coded protein is CASRQGTGTSHSYNEQFF. Recombination linked TRBV2 to TRBJ2-1, with the D call perhaps TRBD1 or TRBD2, as 9 bases match in each case. Reading from cysteine to phenylalanine, the CDR3 counts 18 amino acids. Of all the DNA, just the CDR3 is kept, 54 bases in frame from base 1. Taken from the germline V gene, the CDR1 and CDR2 loops are SNHLY and FYNNEI. The V and J ends are trimmed by 6 bases and 0 bases, leaving 21 bases between them.